Each of the 25 T cell receptor beta chains below was sequenced from the same sample in a study of blood T cell repertoires in COVID-19. TCRdb keeps only in-frame clones here, not all; method: immunoSEQ multiplex PCR. The sample lists tens of thousands of clones, over 80% seen once, with roughly 41% in the top ten. Sample: peripheral blood. These receptors originate from a human donor in a cohort sampled during active COVID-19.

The V call is TRBV6-6, the J call TRBJ2-7, with 9 positions matching TRBD1. Germline CDR1 and CDR2: MNHNY and SVGAGI (reference sequence). The V gene end was trimmed by 4 bases and the J gene end by 3 bases; junction bases not matched to a gene: 10. The CDR3 has 16 residues. The CDR3 DNA reads TGTGCCAGCAGTTCCCCTGGGGACAGGGTAAGCTACGAGCAGTACTTC. Protein product: CASSSPGDRVSYEQYF.

J is TRBJ2-7 and V is TRBV11-2; 9 bases are a match to TRBD1. The ends lost 1 base at V and 2 bases at J; junction bases unmatched: 3. Germline-derived CDR1 and CDR2 are SGHAT and FQNNGV. This CDR3 has 15 amino acids. This CDR3 reads CASSLAQGAAYEQYF. The CDR3 nucleotides are TGTGCCAGCAGCTTAGCACAGGGGGCGGCCTACGAGCAGTACTTC.

This sequence joins TRBV20-1 and TRBJ1-1, with TRBD1 identical over 12 bases. Germline V gene data show CDR1 as DFQATT and CDR2 as SNEGSKA (reference sequence). The CDR3 spans 17 residues. The trim removed 3 bases at V and 1 base at J, leaving 9 bases unmatched. The CDR3 is CSASKSGTGGKNTEAFF. The CDR3 DNA reads as TGCAGTGCTAGTAAGTCCGGGACAGGGGGCAAGAACACTGAAGCTTTCTTT.

The chain uses TRBV7-8 and TRBJ1-5; 11 bases are shared with TRBD1. Germline loops: CDR1 SGHVS, CDR2 FQNEAQ. V lost 5 bases, J lost 6 bases, and 9 bases stayed unmatched. The CDR3 consists of 16 residues. The CDR3 region is CASSPSGTGGRQPQHF. CDR3 bases: TGTGCCAGCAGCCCCTCCGGGACAGGGGGTCGTCAGCCCCAGCATTTT.

This chain connects TRBV4-1 to TRBJ1-5, with D unclear. Looked up from germline, CDR1 is MGHRA and CDR2 is YSYEKL. The CDR3 contains 15 residues. The ends were cut back, 4 bases at V and 1 base at J, with 11 bases in the middle. CDR3 sequence (DNA): TGCGCCAGCAGCCGGGCGTGGCAGAGCAATCAGCCCCAGCATTTT. It yields the protein CASSRAWQSNQPQHF.

The rearrangement joins TRBV20-1 to TRBJ2-3; 14 nucleotides align to TRBD2. With 3 bases clipped from V and 2 bases from J, the junction kept 4 bases outside the gene matches. The CDR3 loop spans 16 amino acids. Looked up from germline, CDR1 is DFQATT and CDR2 is SNEGSKA (reference sequence). The CDR3 DNA sequence: TGCAGTGCTAGTGGGACTAGCGGGGGTATCACAGATACGCAGTATTTT. This gives the protein CSASGTSGGITDTQYF.

The chain joins TRBV16 to TRBJ2-7, with D perhaps TRBD1 (6 bases). The V end was cut by 2 bases, the J end by 7 bases, with 15 bases between. Germline V gives CDR1 KGHSY, CDR2 FQNENV. The CDR3 contains 14 residues. CDR3 protein: CASSQQYSGEEQYF. CDR3 sequence (DNA): TGTGCCAGCAGCCAACAATATTCAGGGGAGGAGCAGTACTTC.

This chain joins TRBV11-3 and TRBJ1-6; D remains ambiguous. The germline V gene has CDR1 SGHNT and CDR2 YENEEA. The V end lost 1 base, the J end lost 9 bases, and 10 bases lay between the germline ends. This CDR3 contains 14 residues. The CDR3: CASSLGLDGSPLHF. The CDR3 DNA reads as TGTGCCAGCAGCTTAGGACTTGACGGTTCACCCCTCCACTTT.

The V and J genes are TRBV6-1 and TRBJ1-1; TRBD1 aligns across 8 bases. Germline V gene lookup returns CDR1 MNHNS and CDR2 SASEGT. The CDR3 has 17 residues. The J segment lost 0 bases and the V segment lost 1 base, leaving 7 bases of the junction unmatched. The CDR3 nucleotides are TGTGCCAGCAGTGAAGTTAGGTTGGACAGGGTGAACACTGAAGCTTTCTTT. Its translation is CASSEVRLDRVNTEAFF.

In regard to this clone: Compared with germline, one end of the junction differs, possibly owing to a read error. The V gene is TRBV6-5, the J gene TRBJ1-5; possibly TRBD1 for D (6 bases). The CDR3 has 14 amino acids. The germline V gene encodes CDR1 MNHEY and CDR2 SVGAGI. The CDR3 spells CASSIDRRKQPQHF. The CDR3 region has the DNA TGTGCCAGCAGCATCGACAGGCGCAAGCAGCCCCAGCATTTT.

Note on this clone: Other DNA sequences of this sample code for an identical CDR3. This chain connects TRBV18 to TRBJ2-7; 8 nucleotides align to TRBD1. V trimming: 0 bases; J trimming: 4 bases; junction bases outside the gene matches: 5. The V gene's germline CDR1 is KGHSH and CDR2 LQKENI. There are 15 residues in the CDR3. CDR3 bases: TGTGCCAGCTCACCACCTGGGCAGGGGGCTTACGAGCAGTACTTC. Translating it yields CASSPPGQGAYEQYF. The entire variable domain, with the rest obtained from reference TRBV18 and TRBJ2-7, is as follows: NAGVMQNPRHLVRRRGQEARLRCSPMKGHSHVYWYRQLPEEGLKFMVYLQKENIIDESGMPKERFSAEFPKEGPSILRIQQVVRGDSAAYFCASSPPGQGAYEQYFGPGTRLTVT.

The chain joins TRBV7-8 to TRBJ2-3; D unclear. The CDR3 is 12 amino acids. Germline CDR1 is SGHVS and CDR2 is FQNEAQ. Deletions cut 2 bases from V and 3 bases from J, with 3 bases between. The CDR3 nucleotides are TGTGCCAGCAGCTTACTAACAGATACGCAGTATTTT. Encoded protein: CASSLLTDTQYF.

This clone was recorded only once. The J gene is TRBJ2-3, the V gene TRBV7-9, with a tentative D call TRBD1 (6 bases). V was pared by 5 bases and J by 1 base, with 13 bases between. CDR3 length: 15 amino acids. The germline gives CDR1 SEHNR, CDR2 FQNEAQ (reference sequence). CDR3 in amino acids: CASSPQRQGTDTQYF. CDR3 sequence (DNA): TGTGCCAGCAGCCCCCAGAGACAGGGCACAGATACGCAGTATTTT.

The chain couples TRBV7-2 to TRBJ2-5; TRBD1 might be the D (5 bases). Trimming cost V 6 bases and J 8 bases, with 19 bases left between them. This CDR3 spans 14 amino acids. Germline V gene sequence: CDR1 SGHTA, CDR2 FQGNSA. CDR3 amino acids: CASSLNGPQGTQYF. The DNA of the CDR3 is TGTGCCAGCAGTCTCAACGGCCCCCAGGGCACCCAGTACTTC.

V usage is TRBV3-1 (or the pseudogene TRBV3-2) and J usage is TRBJ2-7, with a possible D match to TRBD1 (6 bases). Trimming stripped 3 bases from V and 7 bases from J, with 19 bases between. Germline-derived CDR1 and CDR2 are LGHDT and YNNKEL (reference sequence). The CDR3 extends over 15 amino acids. The CDR3 here is CASSHPTGGLGEQYF. DNA for the CDR3: TGTGCCAGCAGCCACCCGACAGGCGGCTTGGGGGAGCAGTACTTC.

The CDR3 protein is CASSQGRGEQYF. The CDR3 nucleotides are TGTGCCAGCAGCCAAGGGAGGGGCGAGCAGTACTTC. The gene calls are TRBV4-2 and TRBJ2-7, with D perhaps TRBD2 (6 bases). This CDR3 contains 12 residues. Between the trimmed V and J ends, which lost 1 base and 6 bases, there was a span of 7 bases. CDR1 LGHNA and CDR2 YNFKEQ come from the germline V gene.

The chain has TRBV2 and TRBJ2-1; no definite D call. There are 12 residues in the CDR3. Germline lookup yields CDR1 SNHLY and CDR2 FYNNEI. V shed 6 bases and J shed 10 bases, with 13 bases lying between them. CDR3 loop: CASSQTGWEQFF. For the CDR3, the DNA is TGTGCCAGCAGCCAGACCGGGTGGGAGCAGTTCTTC.

The chain carries TRBV29-1 and TRBJ1-4; D perhaps matches TRBD1 (6 bases). Per the germline V gene, CDR1 is SQVTM and CDR2 is ANQGSEA. The CDR3 sequence is 17 residues long. The ends were cut back, 6 bases at V and 4 bases at J, with 24 bases in the middle. In nucleotides, the CDR3 is TGCAGCGTCGCCAGCCGGAATGGGGCAGGGGTTAATGAAAAACTGTTTTTT. Protein product: CSVASRNGAGVNEKLFF.

This clone occurred a few times. This sequence joins TRBV6-5 and TRBJ2-3; D is uncertain. V gave up 5 bases and J gave up 3 bases, with 12 bases separating them. From germline, CDR1 is MNHEY and CDR2 SVGAGI. CDR3 length: 14 residues. In DNA form, the CDR3 reads TGTGCCAGCAGTCCCCTCCCTATGACAGATACGCAGTATTTT. Amino acids: CASSPLPMTDTQYF.

CDR3 loop: CASLRDYNSPLHF. Here the CDR3 DNA reads TGTGCCAGCTTGAGAGACTATAATTCACCCCTCCACTTT. V gene TRBV28 combines with J gene TRBJ1-6, with D unresolved. Per germline, CDR1 MDHEN and CDR2 SYDVKM. V lost 8 bases, J lost 3 bases, and 8 bases lay in between. This CDR3 spans 13 amino acids. The whole variable domain, remainder taken from reference TRBV28 and TRBJ1-6, is DVKVTQSSRYLVKRTGEKVFLECVQDMDHENMFWYRQDPGLGLRLIYFSYDVKMKEKGDIPEGYSVSREKKERFSLILESASTNQTSMYLCASLRDYNSPLHFGNGTRLTVT.

CDR3 loop: CASSLVVQPQHF. The CDR3, as DNA: TGTGCCAGCAGCTTAGTAGTTCAGCCCCAGCATTTT. The rearrangement joins TRBV11-3 to TRBJ1-5; D unresolved. This CDR3 region has 12 residues. V lost 1 base, J lost 6 bases, and 4 bases lay in between. Germline values: CDR1 SGHNT, CDR2 YENEEA.

This clone was found once. The chain uses TRBV5-6 and TRBJ2-3; maybe TRBD2 (5 bases). Germline V CDR1 and CDR2: SGHDT, YYEEEE. V lost 0 bases to trimming and J lost 2 bases, with 13 bases between them. The CDR3 covers 16 residues. For the CDR3, the DNA is TGTGCCAGCAGCTTGGCGAGCGGATTTATCACAGATACGCAGTATTTT. Translating gives CASSLASGFITDTQYF.

The chain couples TRBV6-6 to TRBJ1-1, with D unresolved. The CDR3 is made up of 15 amino acids. Trimming removed 8 bases from V and 1 base from J, with 17 bases in between. From germline, CDR1 is MNHNY and CDR2 SVGAGI (reference sequence). The CDR3, as DNA: TGTGCCAGCTCCCCTCGGAGAGTAGGGAACACTGAAGCTTTCTTT. Protein: CASSPRRVGNTEAFF.

The gene calls are TRBV9 and TRBJ1-4; 9 nucleotides agree with TRBD1. Looked up from germline, CDR1 is SGDLS and CDR2 is YYNGEE. The length of the CDR3 is 14 residues. The J segment lost 8 bases and the V segment lost 4 bases, leaving 6 bases of the junction unmatched. As DNA, the CDR3 is TGTGCCAGCAGCACCCGGACAGGGGAGGAAAAACTGTTTTTT. Translation gives CASSTRTGEEKLFF.

V gene TRBV10-1 combines with J gene TRBJ2-3, with a tentative D call TRBD1 (5 bases). This CDR3 spans 11 amino acids. Trimming pared 3 bases from V and 9 bases from J, leaving 7 bases between. Germline CDR1 is WNHNN and CDR2 is SYGVQD (reference sequence). CDR3 DNA sequence: TGCGCCAGCAGTGAAACAGGAACGCAGTATTTT. It is translated as CASSETGTQYF.